Listed below are T cell receptor beta chains from one sample, sequenced in a study of blood T cells in healthy people across ages. TCRdb reanalysed the 5' RACE reads using MiXCR and keeps one entry per CDR3 protein. The table has about 560,000 distinct CDR3 sequences, about 25% seen once. The same specimen was also included in a second study, on T cells of mothers and their children.

What was sequenced was blood. These receptors all stem from a boy younger than 10 in good health. CDR3s include the opening cysteine and the closing phenylalanine or tryptophan. Fields, in order: J gene, V gene, CDR3 protein.

j_gene: TRBJ2-3; v_gene: TRBV29-1; CDR3aa: CSVVGQGARDTQYF
j_gene: TRBJ1-1; v_gene: TRBV12-5; CDR3aa: CASVPPGGTEAFF
j_gene: .; v_gene: TRBV20-1; CDR3aa: CSAPQPAGGHEQYF
j_gene: TRBJ2-2; v_gene: TRBV7-9; CDR3aa: CASSSLGGTNTGELFF
j_gene: TRBJ2-7; v_gene: TRBV20-1; CDR3aa: CSATGASPIPEQYF
j_gene: TRBJ2-7; v_gene: TRBV7-2; CDR3aa: CASRRTGGTVGYEQYF
j_gene: TRBJ2-2; v_gene: TRBV6-1; CDR3aa: CASSEAAGSGHTGELFF
j_gene: TRBJ2-7; v_gene: TRBV4-1; CDR3aa: CASSQDSTGMEQYF
j_gene: TRBJ1-1; v_gene: TRBV15; CDR3aa: CATSRGDLNTEAFF
j_gene: TRBJ2-7; v_gene: TRBV7-8; CDR3aa: CASSLFPGLSYEQYF
j_gene: TRBJ1-5; v_gene: TRBV7-8; CDR3aa: CASSLAGWTLNQPQHF
j_gene: .; v_gene: TRBV5-1; CDR3aa: CASSEVLAGETQYF
j_gene: .; v_gene: TRBV7-9; CDR3aa: CASSSGPSASRYEQYF
j_gene: TRBJ2-2; v_gene: TRBV7-9; CDR3aa: CASSDRGVGELFF
j_gene: TRBJ2-1; v_gene: TRBV3-1; CDR3aa: CASSRRGFPERFF
j_gene: TRBJ1-1; v_gene: TRBV11-2; CDR3aa: CASSFASPMDFGAFF
j_gene: TRBJ2-1; v_gene: TRBV6-4; CDR3aa: CASSEASGSYNEQFF
j_gene: TRBJ2-5; v_gene: TRBV7-9; CDR3aa: CASSGRAGVETQYF
j_gene: TRBJ2-7; v_gene: TRBV3-1; CDR3aa: CASSQVGWLYEQYF
j_gene: TRBJ1-6; v_gene: TRBV5-1; CDR3aa: CASSLAGGVRSPLHF
j_gene: TRBJ2-1; v_gene: TRBV12-3/TRBV12-4; CDR3aa: CASSLTPWTSYNEQFF
j_gene: TRBJ1-3; v_gene: TRBV19; CDR3aa: CASSPDRTYSGNTIYF
j_gene: TRBJ2-2; v_gene: TRBV6-1; CDR3aa: CASTISPSPRAGELFF
j_gene: TRBJ2-2; v_gene: TRBV20-1; CDR3aa: CSARQMNTGELFF
j_gene: TRBJ2-7; v_gene: TRBV18; CDR3aa: CASSEASNPSYEQYF
j_gene: TRBJ1-5; v_gene: TRBV10-3; CDR3aa: CAISKQGNQPQHF
j_gene: TRBJ2-5; v_gene: TRBV7-9; CDR3aa: CASSFTEQETQYF
j_gene: TRBJ2-3; v_gene: TRBV9; CDR3aa: CASSGGTSATKDTQYF
j_gene: TRBJ2-7; v_gene: TRBV7-2; CDR3aa: CASSLLSGSSYEQYF
j_gene: TRBJ2-5; v_gene: TRBV27; CDR3aa: CASSSQGGSETQYF
j_gene: TRBJ2-5; v_gene: TRBV10-2; CDR3aa: CASSEFQETQYF
j_gene: TRBJ1-2; v_gene: TRBV6-6; CDR3aa: CASTWGDYGYTF
j_gene: TRBJ2-5; v_gene: TRBV20-1; CDR3aa: CSADRTGQETQYF